The next 10 T cell receptor beta chains were all read from a single sample in a study of T cells after yellow fever vaccination. MiXCR, applied by TCRdb to the 5' RACE reads, yields one record per CDR3 protein. The repertoire holds a few hundred thousand distinct CDR3 sequences, with roughly 4.3% as singletons. Material: PBMCs, obtained 15 days after the yellow fever booster vaccination. These TCRs come from a young man who received the YFV17D yellow fever vaccine.

This clonotype was detected many times. V and J are TRBV20-1 and TRBJ2-1; 8 bases agree with TRBD2. V lost 3 bases to trimming and J lost 8 bases; unmatched junction nucleotides: 3. The CDR3 extends over 12 amino acids. CDR1 and CDR2 from the germline V gene are DFQATT and SNEGSKA (reference sequence). The DNA for the CDR3 is TGCAGTGCTAGCCGAGCGGGGGATGAGCAGTTCTTC. Translating gives CSASRAGDEQFF.

This clonotype was seen repeatedly, ten times or more. J is TRBJ2-1 and V is TRBV5-1; D may be TRBD1 or TRBD2 (5 bases each). Trimming removed 7 bases from V and 8 bases from J, with 16 bases in between. From germline, CDR1 is SGHRS and CDR2 YFSETQ. There are 13 residues in the CDR3. CDR3 sequence reads: CASAILGTDEQFF. The DNA of the CDR3 is TGCGCCAGCGCTATCTTGGGGACCGATGAGCAGTTCTTC.

The V gene is TRBV27, the J gene TRBJ1-2; 10 positions match TRBD1. The CDR3 runs to 15 residues. J gave up 4 bases and V 4 bases, and 6 bases lay outside the gene matches. Germline values: CDR1 MNHEY, CDR2 SMNVEV (reference sequence). The CDR3 nucleotides are TGTGCCAGCAGTTCTCGGACAGGGGGAACCTATGGCTACACCTTC. It codes for CASSSRTGGTYGYTF.

This clonotype has just a few counts. The chain joins TRBV20-1 to TRBJ1-2; D uncertain. This CDR3 is 17 amino acids long. Trimming took off 0 bases at V and 7 bases at J, with 24 bases between the two ends. The germline CDR1 and CDR2 sequences are DFQATT and SNEGSKA (reference sequence). CDR3 sequence: CSARDASLVPSRGGYTF. The CDR3 DNA reads as TGCAGTGCTAGAGACGCGTCGCTCGTTCCATCCAGAGGTGGCTACACCTTC.

This clonotype was seen many times. The V call is TRBV4-2, the J call TRBJ2-7; 8 bases are shared with TRBD2. V gave up 0 bases and J gave up 3 bases; unmatched junction bases: 7. Germline CDR1 and CDR2: LGHNA and YNFKEQ. The CDR3 is 16 amino acids. Here the CDR3 reads CASSQEGSGVIYEQYF. The DNA for the CDR3 is TGTGCCAGCAGCCAAGAGGGTAGCGGGGTTATCTACGAGCAGTACTTC.

This clonotype was counted only a few times. CDR3 in amino acids: CASQKTSGTDTQYF. For the CDR3, the DNA is TGTGCCAGCCAGAAGACTAGCGGCACAGATACGCAGTATTTT. The chain combines TRBV12-3 or TRBV12-4 with TRBJ2-3; 8 nucleotides line up with TRBD2. The CDR3 spans 14 residues. V was clipped by 8 bases and J by 1 base; unmatched bases: 5.

In this sample, this clonotype turned up many times. The chain employs TRBV5-1 and TRBJ1-2; 7 positions agree with TRBD1. CDR1 and CDR2 (germline): SGHRS, YFSETQ. CDR3 length equals 13 residues. V trimming: 8 bases; J trimming: 4 bases; junction bases outside the gene matches: 8. The CDR3 DNA reads TGCGCCAGAGGGGGACAGAAAATCTATGGCTACACCTTC. It is translated as CARGGQKIYGYTF. The full variable domain, with the rest looked up from reference TRBV5-1 and TRBJ1-2, is KAGVTQTPRYLIKTRGQQVTLSCSPISGHRSVSWYQQTPGQGLQFLFEYFSETQRNKGNFPGRFSGRQFSNSRSEMNVSTLELGDSALYLCARGGQKIYGYTFGSGTRLTVV.

The rearrangement joins TRBV20-1 to TRBJ2-2; TRBD2 matches 8 bases. Germline V lookup: CDR1 DFQATT, CDR2 SNEGSKA (reference sequence). This CDR3 is built from 14 residues. The J segment lost 6 bases and the V segment lost 5 bases, leaving 8 bases of the junction unmatched. CDR3 sequence: CSARRGAGSGELFF. The CDR3 DNA reads TGCAGTGCTCGGCGGGGGGCTGGATCCGGGGAGCTGTTTTTT.

This clonotype was counted at least ten times. The chain carries TRBV20-1 and TRBJ2-7; D gene unclear. This CDR3 has 14 amino acids. Germline-derived CDR1 and CDR2 are DFQATT and SNEGSKA (reference sequence). V shed 0 bases and J shed 5 bases, with 14 bases lying between them. DNA for the CDR3: TGCAGTGCTAGAGATCCCAGAGCAGACAACGAGCAGTACTTC. Translation gives CSARDPRADNEQYF.

The rearrangement joins TRBV20-1 to TRBJ2-5, with D perhaps matching TRBD2 (5 bases). CDR3 length: 14 residues. Germline CDR1 is DFQATT and CDR2 is SNEGSKA (reference sequence). The germline V and J ends were trimmed by 7 bases and 1 base, with 16 bases remaining between them. For the CDR3, the DNA is TGCAGTGTTCTTCAGGACTTTCGCCAAGAGACCCAGTACTTC. Translating gives CSVLQDFRQETQYF.